The TCR beta chain described here comes from a study of human T cells and chemical hapten exposure. On the study more broadly: Throughout a study of 20 to 30 weeks, patients underwent weekly scalp administration of diphenylcyclopropenone doses. Read at 6 days, the patch tests placed 0.01% DPC on the upper back.

Time point noted: pre-sensitization, week 0. Treatment defined: therapeutic diphenylcyclopropenone sensitization with weekly scalp DPC. Blood sampling occurred before each patch-test application. Total RNA was isolated from unfractionated whole blood. Germline V gene sequence: CDR1 MNHEY, CDR2 SMNVEV (reference sequence). V lost 8 bases and J lost 2, with 7 bases in between. The CDR3 extends over 12 amino acids. TCRdb redid the calling of the RACE reads with MiXCR, one entry per CDR3 protein. The sample lists about 250,000 distinct CDR3 sequences; 7.7% were seen once. This clonotype was picked up a small number of times.

V and J are TRBV27 and TRBJ1-5; D gene unclear. The sample consisted of whole blood, taken in connection with sensitization to the hapten diphenylcyclopropenone (DPC). The receptor was derived from a man younger than 30 with alopecia areata. Some clones in this sample may be carry-over from other donors' samples. The DNA for the CDR3 is TGTGCCAGCGGGGAGGGCAATCAGCCCCAGCATTTT. Amino acids: CASGEGNQPQHF.